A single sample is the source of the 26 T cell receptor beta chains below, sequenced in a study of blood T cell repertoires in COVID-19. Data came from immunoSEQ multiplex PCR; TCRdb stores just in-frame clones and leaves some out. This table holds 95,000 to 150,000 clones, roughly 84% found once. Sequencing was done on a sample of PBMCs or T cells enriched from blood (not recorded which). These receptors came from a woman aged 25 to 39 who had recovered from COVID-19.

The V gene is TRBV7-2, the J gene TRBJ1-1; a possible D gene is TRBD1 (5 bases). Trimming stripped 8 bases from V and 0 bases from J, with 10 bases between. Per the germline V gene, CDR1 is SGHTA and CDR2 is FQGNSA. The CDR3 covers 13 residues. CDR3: CASGRQMNTEAFF. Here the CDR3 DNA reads TGTGCCAGCGGACGACAGATGAACACTGAAGCTTTCTTT.

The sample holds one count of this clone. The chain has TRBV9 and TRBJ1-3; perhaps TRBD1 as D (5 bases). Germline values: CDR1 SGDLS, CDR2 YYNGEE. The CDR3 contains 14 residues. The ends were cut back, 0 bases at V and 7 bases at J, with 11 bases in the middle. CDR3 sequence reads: CASSVVGPSNTIYF. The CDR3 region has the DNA TGTGCCAGCAGCGTAGTGGGGCCCTCGAACACCATATATTTT.

The CDR3: CASSEDQNTEAFF. The CDR3 region has the DNA TGTGCCAGCAGTGAAGATCAGAACACTGAAGCTTTCTTT. The chain carries TRBV2 and TRBJ1-1; D is undetermined. Germline V gene lookup returns CDR1 SNHLY and CDR2 FYNNEI. The CDR3 spans 13 residues. V lost 1 base and J 1 base, leaving 4 bases between the germline ends. The complete variable domain, with remaining parts taken from reference TRBV2 and TRBJ1-1, reads EPEVTQTPSHQVTQMGQEVILRCVPISNHLYFYWYRQILGQKVEFLVSFYNNEISEKSEIFDDQFSVERPDGSNFTLKIRSTKLEDSAMYFCASSEDQNTEAFFGQGTRLTVV.

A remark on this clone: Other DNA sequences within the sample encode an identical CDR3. The CDR3 region is CASSPDRDYGYTF. The CDR3 nucleotides read TGTGCCAGCTCACCGGACAGGGACTATGGCTACACCTTC. V usage is TRBV18 and J usage is TRBJ1-2; 8 bases line up with TRBD1. Germline-derived CDR1 and CDR2 are KGHSH and LQKENI. The CDR3 is 13 amino acids. V shed 3 bases and J 3 bases; nucleotides not matched to a gene: 0.

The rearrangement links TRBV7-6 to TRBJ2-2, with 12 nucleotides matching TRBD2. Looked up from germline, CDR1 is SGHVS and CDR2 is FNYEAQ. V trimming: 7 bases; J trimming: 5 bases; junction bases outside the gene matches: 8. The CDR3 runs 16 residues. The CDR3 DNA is TGTGCCAGCACCCAACGACTAGCGGGAGTAACCGGGGAGCTGTTTTTT. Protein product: CASTQRLAGVTGELFF.

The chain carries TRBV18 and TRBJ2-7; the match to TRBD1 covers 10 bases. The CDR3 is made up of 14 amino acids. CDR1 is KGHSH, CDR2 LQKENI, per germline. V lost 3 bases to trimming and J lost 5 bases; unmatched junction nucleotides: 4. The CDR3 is CASSPKTGGDEQYF. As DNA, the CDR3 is TGTGCCAGCTCACCGAAGACAGGGGGCGACGAGCAGTACTTC.

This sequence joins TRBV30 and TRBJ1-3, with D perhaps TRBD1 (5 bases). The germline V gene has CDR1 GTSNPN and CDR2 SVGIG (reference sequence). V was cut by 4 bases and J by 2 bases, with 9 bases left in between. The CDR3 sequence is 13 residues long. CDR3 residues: CAWTRDPGNTIYF. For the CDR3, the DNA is TGTGCCTGGACGCGGGACCCTGGAAACACCATATATTTT.

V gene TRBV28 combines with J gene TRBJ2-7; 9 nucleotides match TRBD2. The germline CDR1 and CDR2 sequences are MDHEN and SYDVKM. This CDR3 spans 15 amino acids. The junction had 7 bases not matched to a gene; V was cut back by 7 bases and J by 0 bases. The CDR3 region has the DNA TGTGCCAGCAAAACGGCAGCGGGAGGCTCCTACGAGCAGTACTTC. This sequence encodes CASKTAAGGSYEQYF.

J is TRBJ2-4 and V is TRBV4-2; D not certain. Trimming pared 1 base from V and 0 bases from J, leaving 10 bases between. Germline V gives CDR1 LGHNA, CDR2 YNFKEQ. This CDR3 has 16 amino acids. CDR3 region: CASSQGPPIAKNIQYF. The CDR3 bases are TGTGCCAGCAGCCAAGGGCCTCCCATAGCCAAAAACATTCAGTACTTC.

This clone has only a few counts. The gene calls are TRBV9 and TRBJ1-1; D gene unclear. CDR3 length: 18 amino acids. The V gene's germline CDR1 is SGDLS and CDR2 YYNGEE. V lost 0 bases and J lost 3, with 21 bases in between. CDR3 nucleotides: TGTGCCAGCAGCGTAGTAAAGTCGGGGAGGCGGGGTCACACTGAAGCTTTCTTT. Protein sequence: CASSVVKSGRRGHTEAFF.

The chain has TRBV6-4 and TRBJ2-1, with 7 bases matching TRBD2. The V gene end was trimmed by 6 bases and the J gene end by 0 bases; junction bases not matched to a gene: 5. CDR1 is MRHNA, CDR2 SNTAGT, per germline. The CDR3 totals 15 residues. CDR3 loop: CASSDRGGSYNEQFF. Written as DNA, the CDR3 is TGTGCCAGCAGCGACCGCGGGGGCTCCTACAATGAGCAGTTCTTC.

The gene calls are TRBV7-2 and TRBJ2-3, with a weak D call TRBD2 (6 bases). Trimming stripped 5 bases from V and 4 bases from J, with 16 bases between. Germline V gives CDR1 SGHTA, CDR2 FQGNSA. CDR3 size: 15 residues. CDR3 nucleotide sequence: TGTGCCAGCAGCAGAACCTCGGGAGATTCAGATACGCAGTATTTT. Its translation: CASSRTSGDSDTQYF.

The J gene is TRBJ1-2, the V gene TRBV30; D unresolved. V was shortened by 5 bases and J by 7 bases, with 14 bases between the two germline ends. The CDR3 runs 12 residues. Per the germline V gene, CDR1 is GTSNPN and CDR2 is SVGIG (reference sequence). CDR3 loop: CAWENAALGYTF. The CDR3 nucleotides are TGTGCCTGGGAGAATGCGGCTCTTGGCTACACCTTC.

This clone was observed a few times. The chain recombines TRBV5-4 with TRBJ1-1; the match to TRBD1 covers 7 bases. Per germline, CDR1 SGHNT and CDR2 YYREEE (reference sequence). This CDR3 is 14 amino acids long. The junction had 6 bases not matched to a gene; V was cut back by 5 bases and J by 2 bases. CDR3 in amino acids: CASRPGTANTEAFF. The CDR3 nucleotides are TGTGCCAGCAGACCGGGGACAGCTAACACTGAAGCTTTCTTT.

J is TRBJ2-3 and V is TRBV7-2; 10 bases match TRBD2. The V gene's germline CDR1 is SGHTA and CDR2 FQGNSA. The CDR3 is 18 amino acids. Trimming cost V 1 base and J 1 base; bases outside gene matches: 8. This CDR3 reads CASSLVFSGGRGTDTQYF. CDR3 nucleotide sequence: TGTGCCAGCAGCTTAGTTTTTAGCGGGGGGAGAGGCACAGATACGCAGTATTTT.

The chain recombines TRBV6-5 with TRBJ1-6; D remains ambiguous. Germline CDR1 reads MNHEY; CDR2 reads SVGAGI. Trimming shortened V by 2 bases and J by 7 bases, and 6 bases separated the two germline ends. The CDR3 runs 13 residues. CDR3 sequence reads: CASSYLPNSPLHF. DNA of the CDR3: TGTGCCAGCAGTTACCTACCCAATTCACCCCTCCACTTT.

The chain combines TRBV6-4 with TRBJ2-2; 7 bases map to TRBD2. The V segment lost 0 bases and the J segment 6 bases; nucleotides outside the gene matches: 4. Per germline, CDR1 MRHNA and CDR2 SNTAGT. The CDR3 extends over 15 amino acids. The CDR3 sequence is CASSDSREGSGELFF. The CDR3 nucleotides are TGTGCCAGCAGTGACTCGAGGGAGGGGTCCGGGGAGCTGTTTTTT.

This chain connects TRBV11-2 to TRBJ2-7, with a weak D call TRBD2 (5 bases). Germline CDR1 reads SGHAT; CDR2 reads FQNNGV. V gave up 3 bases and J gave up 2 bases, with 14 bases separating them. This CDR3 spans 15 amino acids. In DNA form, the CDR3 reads TGTGCCAGCAGCTTCGGACCGGGGATAACCTACGAGCAGTACTTC. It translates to CASSFGPGITYEQYF.

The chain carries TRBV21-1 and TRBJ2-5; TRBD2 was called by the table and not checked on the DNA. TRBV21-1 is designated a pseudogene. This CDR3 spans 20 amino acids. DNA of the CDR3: TGTGCCAGCAGCAAAGCGGGCTCCGGGACTAGCGGGAGTTCTCAAGAGACCCAGTACTTC. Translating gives CASSKAGSGTSGSSQETQYF.

CDR3 sequence: CASSLWDGTQETQYF. The CDR3 coding sequence is TGTGCCAGCAGTTTATGGGACGGGACACAAGAGACCCAGTACTTC. The chain joins TRBV28 to TRBJ2-5, with D perhaps TRBD1 (6 bases). The germline V gene has CDR1 MDHEN and CDR2 SYDVKM. This CDR3 has 15 amino acids. V lost 0 bases and J 2 bases, leaving 10 bases between the germline ends.

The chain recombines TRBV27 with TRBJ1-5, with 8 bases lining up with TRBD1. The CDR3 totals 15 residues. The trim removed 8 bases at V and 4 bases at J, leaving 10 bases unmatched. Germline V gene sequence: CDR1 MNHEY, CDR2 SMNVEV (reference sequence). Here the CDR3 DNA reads TGTGCCAGCGGAGTTACTACAGGGGGGAATCAGCCCCAGCATTTT. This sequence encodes CASGVTTGGNQPQHF.

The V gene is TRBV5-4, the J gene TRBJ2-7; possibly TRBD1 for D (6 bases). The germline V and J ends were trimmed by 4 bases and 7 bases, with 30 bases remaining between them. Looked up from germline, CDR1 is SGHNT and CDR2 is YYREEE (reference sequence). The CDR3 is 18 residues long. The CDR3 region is CASSKIIGPQGSLPEQYF. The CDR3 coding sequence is TGTGCCAGCAGCAAGATAATAGGTCCACAGGGATCACTACCTGAGCAGTACTTC.

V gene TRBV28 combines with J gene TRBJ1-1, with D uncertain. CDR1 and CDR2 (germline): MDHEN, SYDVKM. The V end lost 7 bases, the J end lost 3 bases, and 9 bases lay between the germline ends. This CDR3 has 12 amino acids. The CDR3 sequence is CASIYGDTEAFF. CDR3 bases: TGTGCCAGCATCTATGGTGACACTGAAGCTTTCTTT.

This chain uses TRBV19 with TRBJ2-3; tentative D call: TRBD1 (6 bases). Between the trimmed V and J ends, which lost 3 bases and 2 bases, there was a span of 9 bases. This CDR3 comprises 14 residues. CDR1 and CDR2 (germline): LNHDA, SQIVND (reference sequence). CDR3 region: CASSIQGTTDTQYF. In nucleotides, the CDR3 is TGTGCCAGTAGTATCCAGGGGACCACAGATACGCAGTATTTT. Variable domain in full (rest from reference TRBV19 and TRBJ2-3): DGGITQSPKYLFRKEGQNVTLSCEQNLNHDAMYWYRQDPGQGLRLIYYSQIVNDFQKGDIAEGYSVSREKKESFPLTVTSAQKNPTAFYLCASSIQGTTDTQYFGPGTRLTVL.

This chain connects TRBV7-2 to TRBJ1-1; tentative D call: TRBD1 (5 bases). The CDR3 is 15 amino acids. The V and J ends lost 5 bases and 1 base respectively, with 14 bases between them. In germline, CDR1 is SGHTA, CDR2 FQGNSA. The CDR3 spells CASSHGGGSNTEAFF. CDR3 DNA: TGTGCCAGCAGCCACGGGGGGGGATCGAACACTGAAGCTTTCTTT.

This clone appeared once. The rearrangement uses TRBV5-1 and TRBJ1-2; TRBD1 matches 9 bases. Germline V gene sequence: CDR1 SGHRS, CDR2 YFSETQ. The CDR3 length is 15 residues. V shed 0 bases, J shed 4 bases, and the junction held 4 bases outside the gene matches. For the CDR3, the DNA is TGCGCCAGCAGCTTGGGGGGACAGGGACCCTATGGCTACACCTTC. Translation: CASSLGGQGPYGYTF.